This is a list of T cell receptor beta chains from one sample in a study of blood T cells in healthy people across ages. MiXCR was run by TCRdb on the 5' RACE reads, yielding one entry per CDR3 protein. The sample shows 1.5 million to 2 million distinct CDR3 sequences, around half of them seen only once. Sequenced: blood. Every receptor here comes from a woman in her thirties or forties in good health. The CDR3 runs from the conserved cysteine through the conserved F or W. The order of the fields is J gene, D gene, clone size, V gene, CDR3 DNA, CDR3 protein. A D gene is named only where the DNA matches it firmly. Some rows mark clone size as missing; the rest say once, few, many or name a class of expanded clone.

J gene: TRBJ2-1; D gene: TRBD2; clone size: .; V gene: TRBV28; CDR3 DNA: TGTGCCAGCAGTTTCAGCGGGGGTATTGATGAGCAGTTCTTC; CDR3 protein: CASSFSGGIDEQFF
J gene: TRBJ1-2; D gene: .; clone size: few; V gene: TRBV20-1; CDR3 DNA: TGCAGTGCTAGGAACAGGGACTATGGCTACACCTTC; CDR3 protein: CSARNRDYGYTF
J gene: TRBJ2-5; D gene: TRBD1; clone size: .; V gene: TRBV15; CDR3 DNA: TGTGCCACCAGCAGGAGAGGGACAGGGTCGGAGACCCAGTACTTC; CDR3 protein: CATSRRGTGSETQYF
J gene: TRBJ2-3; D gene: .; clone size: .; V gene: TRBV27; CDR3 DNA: TGTGCCAGCAGTTTAAGCAGGGTAGGAGATACGCAGTATTTT; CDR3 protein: CASSLSRVGDTQYF
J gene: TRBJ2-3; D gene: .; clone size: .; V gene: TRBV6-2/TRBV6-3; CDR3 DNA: TGTGCCAGCAGTACGACCATGGCCCTCCGGAGCACAGATACGCAGTATTTT; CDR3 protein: CASSTTMALRSTDTQYF
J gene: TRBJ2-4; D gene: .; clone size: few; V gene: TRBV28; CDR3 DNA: TGTGCCAGCAGTTTACCCGGAGGAACTAAGATTCAGTACTTC; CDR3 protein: CASSLPGGTKIQYF
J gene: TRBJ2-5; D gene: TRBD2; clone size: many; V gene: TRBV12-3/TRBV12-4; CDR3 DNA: TGTGCCAGCAGTTTTGCGGGGGGGCAAGAGACCCAGTACTTC; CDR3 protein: CASSFAGGQETQYF
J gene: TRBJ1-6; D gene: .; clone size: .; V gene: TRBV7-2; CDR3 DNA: TGTGCCAGCAGCCGGACGGATCTCAATTCACCCCTCCACTTT; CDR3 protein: CASSRTDLNSPLHF
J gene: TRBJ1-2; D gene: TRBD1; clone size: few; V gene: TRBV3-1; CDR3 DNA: TGTGCCAGCAGGGGAGGGGGCAGTGGCTACACCTTC; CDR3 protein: CASRGGGSGYTF
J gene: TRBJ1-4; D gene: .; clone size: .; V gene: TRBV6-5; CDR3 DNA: TGTGCCAGCAGACGACAGAGTATAGGACCTAATGAAAAACTGTTTTTT; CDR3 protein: CASRRQSIGPNEKLFF
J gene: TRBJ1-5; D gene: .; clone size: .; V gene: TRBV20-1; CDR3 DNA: TGCAGTTTACAGGGAGGCGGCAATCAGCCCCAGCATTTT; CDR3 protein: CSLQGGGNQPQHF
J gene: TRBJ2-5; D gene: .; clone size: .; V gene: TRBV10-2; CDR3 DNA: TGCGCCAGCAGTGAGTTAGAGCAGCAAGAGACCCAGTACTTC; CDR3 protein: CASSELEQQETQYF
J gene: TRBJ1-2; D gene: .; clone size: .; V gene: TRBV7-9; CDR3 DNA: TGTGCCAGCATCGCACAGGTGAACTATGGCTACACCTTC; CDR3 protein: CASIAQVNYGYTF
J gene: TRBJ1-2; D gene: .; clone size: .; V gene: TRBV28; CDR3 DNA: TGTGCCAGCCCTGAGAAAGGGCCCTATGGCTACACCTTC; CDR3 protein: CASPEKGPYGYTF
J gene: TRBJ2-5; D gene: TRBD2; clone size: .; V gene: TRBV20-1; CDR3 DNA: TGCAGTGCTCATTCCGGGGGGGTGCTCTCAAGAGGGACCCAGTACTTC; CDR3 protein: CSAHSGGVLSRGTQYF
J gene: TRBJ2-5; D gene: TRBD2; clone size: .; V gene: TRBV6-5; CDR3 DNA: TGTGCCAGCAGTCTAGCGGGGGGGCGGGGTCACAATGAGCAGTACTTC; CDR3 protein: CASSLAGGRGHNEQYF
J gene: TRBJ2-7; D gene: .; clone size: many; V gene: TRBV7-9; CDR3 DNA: TGCGCCAGCAGCTTCGGTCCCAGTTACGAGCAGTACTTC; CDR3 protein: CASSFGPSYEQYF
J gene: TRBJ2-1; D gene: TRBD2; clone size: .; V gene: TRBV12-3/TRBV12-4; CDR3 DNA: TGTGCCAGCACCCCATCGACTAGCGGGGGGAATAATGAGCAGTTCTTC; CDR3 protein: CASTPSTSGGNNEQFF
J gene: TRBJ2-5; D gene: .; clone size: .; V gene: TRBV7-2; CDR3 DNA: TGTGCCAGCAGCTTAGGAGTTGGGGCCACCGGGGTGGAGACCCAGTACTTC; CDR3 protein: CASSLGVGATGVETQYF
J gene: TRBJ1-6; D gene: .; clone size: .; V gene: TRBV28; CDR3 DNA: TGTGCCAGCAGTTTAAGACAGGCCTCGTCACCCCTCCACTTT; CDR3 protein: CASSLRQASSPLHF
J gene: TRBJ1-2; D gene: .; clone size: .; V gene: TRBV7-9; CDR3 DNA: TGTGCCAGCAGCTTAAGGGCGGAGAACTATGGCTACACCTTC; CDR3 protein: CASSLRAENYGYTF
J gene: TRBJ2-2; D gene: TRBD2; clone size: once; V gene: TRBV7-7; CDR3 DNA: TGTGCTAGCAGCTTAGAAGCGGGGGGACCCTACACCGGGGAGCTGTTTTTT; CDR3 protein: CASSLEAGGPYTGELFF
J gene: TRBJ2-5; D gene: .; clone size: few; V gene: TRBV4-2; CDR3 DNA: TGTGCCAGCAGCCAAGTCAAGGAAGAGACCCAGTACTTC; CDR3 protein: CASSQVKEETQYF
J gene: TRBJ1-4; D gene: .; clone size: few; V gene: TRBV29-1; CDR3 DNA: TGCAGCGTTGAAGTCCGAGGAAACAGGGAAAAACTGTTTTTT; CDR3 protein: CSVEVRGNREKLFF
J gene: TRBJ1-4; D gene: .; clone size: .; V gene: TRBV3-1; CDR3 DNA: TGTGCCAGCAGCCATACAACTAATGAAAAACTGTTTTTT; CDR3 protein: CASSHTTNEKLFF
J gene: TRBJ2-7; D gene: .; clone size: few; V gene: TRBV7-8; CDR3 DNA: TGTGCCAGCAGCTCTAAACAGGAACCCTACGAGCAGTACTTC; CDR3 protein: CASSSKQEPYEQYF
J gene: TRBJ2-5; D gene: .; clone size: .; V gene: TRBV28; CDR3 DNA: TGTGCCAGCCGAACAGGGGATCGGGAGCAGTACTTC; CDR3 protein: CASRTGDREQYF
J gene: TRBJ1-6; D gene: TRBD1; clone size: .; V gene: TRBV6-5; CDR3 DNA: TGTGCCAGCAGTCCGACAGGGACAGGCTCACCCCTCCACTTT; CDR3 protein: CASSPTGTGSPLHF
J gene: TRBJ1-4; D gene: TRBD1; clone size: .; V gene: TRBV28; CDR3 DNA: TGTGCCAGTCTCGCCCCAGGGGGCATTGAAAAACTGTTTTTT; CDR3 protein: CASLAPGGIEKLFF
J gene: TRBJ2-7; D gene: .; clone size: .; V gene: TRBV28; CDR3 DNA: TGTGCCAGCAGTGACTGGGACGGCCGCTACGAGCAGTACTTC; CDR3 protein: CASSDWDGRYEQYF
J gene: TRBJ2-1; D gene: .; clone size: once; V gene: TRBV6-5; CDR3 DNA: TGTGCCAGCAGTTACGGACAGCCTCGACTCGGGAATGAGCAGTTCTTC; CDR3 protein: CASSYGQPRLGNEQFF
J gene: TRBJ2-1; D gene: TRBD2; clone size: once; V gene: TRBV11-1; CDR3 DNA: TGTGCCAGCAGCTCCACCGGGACTAGGTACAAGGAGCAGTTCTTC; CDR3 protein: CASSSTGTRYKEQFF
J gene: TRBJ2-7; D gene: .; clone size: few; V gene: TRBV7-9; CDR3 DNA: TGTGCCAGCAGCTTACGCCAGGCCAGCTACGAGCAGTACTTC; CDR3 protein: CASSLRQASYEQYF
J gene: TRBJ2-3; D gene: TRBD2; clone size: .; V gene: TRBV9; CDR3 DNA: TGTGCCAGCAGCGGGTCCGGGACTAGTCGGTCAGATACGCAGTATTTT; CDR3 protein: CASSGSGTSRSDTQYF
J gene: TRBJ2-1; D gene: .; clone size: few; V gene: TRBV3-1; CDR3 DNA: TGTGCCAGCAGCCAAGACGGGCAGTTACGGGGGAATGAGCAGTTCTTC; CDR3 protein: CASSQDGQLRGNEQFF
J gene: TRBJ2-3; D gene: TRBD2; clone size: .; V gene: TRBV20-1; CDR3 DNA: TGCAGTGCTCAGCCCGCTAGCGGGGGGGCTCCAGATACGCAGTATTTT; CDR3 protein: CSAQPASGGAPDTQYF
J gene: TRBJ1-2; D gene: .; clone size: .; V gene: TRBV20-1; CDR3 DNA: TGCAGTGCTACAGGACGGGCCAACTATGGCTACACCTTC; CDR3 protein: CSATGRANYGYTF
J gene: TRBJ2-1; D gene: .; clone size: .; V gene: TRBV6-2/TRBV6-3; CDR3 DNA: TGTGCCAGCGGCCCTAGGGGGAACAATGAGCAGTTCTTC; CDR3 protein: CASGPRGNNEQFF
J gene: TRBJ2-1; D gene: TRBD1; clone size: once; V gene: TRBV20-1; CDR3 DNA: TGCAGTGGCTACAGGGGATCCTACAATGAGCAGTTCTTC; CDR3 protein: CSGYRGSYNEQFF
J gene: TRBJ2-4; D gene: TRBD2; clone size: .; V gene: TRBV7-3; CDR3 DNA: TGTGCCAGCAGCTTAACGGCCACAGCGGGGGGATCGGACATTCAATACTTC; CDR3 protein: CASSLTATAGGSDIQYF
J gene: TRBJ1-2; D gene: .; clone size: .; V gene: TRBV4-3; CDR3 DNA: TGCGCCAGCAGCCAAGATAGAGACAGGCGATATGGCTACACCTTC; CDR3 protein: CASSQDRDRRYGYTF
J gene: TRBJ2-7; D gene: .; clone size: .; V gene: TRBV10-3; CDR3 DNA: TGTGCCATCAGTGCTGGCAGTCTGTTTTTCGGGCAGTACTTC; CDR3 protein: CAISAGSLFFGQYF
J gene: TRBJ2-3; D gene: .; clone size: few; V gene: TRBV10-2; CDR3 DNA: TGCGCCAGCAGTGAGTCAAGGCGGACAGATACGCAGTATTTT; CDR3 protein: CASSESRRTDTQYF
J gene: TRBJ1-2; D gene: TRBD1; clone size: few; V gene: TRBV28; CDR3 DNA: TGTGCCAGCAGTGAATCAGGGGGCCTCGGGAACTATGGCTACACCTTC; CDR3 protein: CASSESGGLGNYGYTF
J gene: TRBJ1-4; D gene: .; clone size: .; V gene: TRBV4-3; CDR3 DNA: TGCGCCAGCAGCCAGGCTGCAGAGTTAAAGCATGAAAAACTGTTTTTT; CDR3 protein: CASSQAAELKHEKLFF
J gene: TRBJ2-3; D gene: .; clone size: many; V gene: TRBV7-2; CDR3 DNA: TGTGCCAGCAGCTTAGGTCCGTCGGGACTTACCACAGATACGCAGTATTTT; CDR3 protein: CASSLGPSGLTTDTQYF
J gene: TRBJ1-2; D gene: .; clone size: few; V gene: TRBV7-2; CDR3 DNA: TGTGCCAGCAGCTTAGGGGGGGCCGCCATGTATGGCTACACCTTC; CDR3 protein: CASSLGGAAMYGYTF
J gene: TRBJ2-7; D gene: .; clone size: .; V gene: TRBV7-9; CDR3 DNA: TGTGCCAGCGGCGAGGTCATCTACGAGCAGTACTTC; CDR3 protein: CASGEVIYEQYF